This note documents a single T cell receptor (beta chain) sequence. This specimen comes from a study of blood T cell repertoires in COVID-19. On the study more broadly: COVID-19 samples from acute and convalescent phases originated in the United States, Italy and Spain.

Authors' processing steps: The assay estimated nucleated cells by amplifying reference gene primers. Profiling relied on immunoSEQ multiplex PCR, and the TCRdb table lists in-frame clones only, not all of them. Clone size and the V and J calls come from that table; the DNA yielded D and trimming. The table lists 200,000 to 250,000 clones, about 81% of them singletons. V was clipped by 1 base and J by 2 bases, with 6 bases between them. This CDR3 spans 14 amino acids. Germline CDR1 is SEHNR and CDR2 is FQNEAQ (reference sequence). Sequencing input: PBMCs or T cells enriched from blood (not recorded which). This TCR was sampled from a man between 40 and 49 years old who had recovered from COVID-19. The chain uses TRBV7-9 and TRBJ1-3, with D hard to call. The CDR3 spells CASSLGATGNTIYF. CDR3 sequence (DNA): TGTGCCAGCAGCTTAGGGGCAACTGGAAACACCATATATTTT.